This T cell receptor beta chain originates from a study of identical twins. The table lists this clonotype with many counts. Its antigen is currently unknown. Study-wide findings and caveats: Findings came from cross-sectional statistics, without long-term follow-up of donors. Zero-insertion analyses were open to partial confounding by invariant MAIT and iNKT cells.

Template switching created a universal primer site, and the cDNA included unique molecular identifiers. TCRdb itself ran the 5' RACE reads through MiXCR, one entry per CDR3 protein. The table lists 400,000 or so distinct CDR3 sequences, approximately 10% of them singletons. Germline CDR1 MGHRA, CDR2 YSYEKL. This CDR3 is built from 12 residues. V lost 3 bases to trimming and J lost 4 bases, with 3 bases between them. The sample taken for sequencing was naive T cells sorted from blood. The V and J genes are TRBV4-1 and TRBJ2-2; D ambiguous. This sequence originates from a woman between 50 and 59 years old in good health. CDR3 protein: CASSQGTGELFF. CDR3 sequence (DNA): TGCGCCAGCAGCCAGGGCACCGGGGAGCTGTTTTTT.